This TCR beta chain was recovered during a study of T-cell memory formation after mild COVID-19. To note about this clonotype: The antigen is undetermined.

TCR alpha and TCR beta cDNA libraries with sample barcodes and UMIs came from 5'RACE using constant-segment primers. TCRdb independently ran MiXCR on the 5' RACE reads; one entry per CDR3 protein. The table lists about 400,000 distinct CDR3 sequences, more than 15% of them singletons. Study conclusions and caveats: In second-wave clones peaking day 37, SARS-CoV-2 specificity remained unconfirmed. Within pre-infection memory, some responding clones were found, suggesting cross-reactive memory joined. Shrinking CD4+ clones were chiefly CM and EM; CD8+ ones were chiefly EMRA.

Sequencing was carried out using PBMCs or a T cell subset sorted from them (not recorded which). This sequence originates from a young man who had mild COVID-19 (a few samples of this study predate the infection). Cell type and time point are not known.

CDR3 loop: CASSLNWAADTQYF. The DNA of the CDR3 is TGTGCCAGCAGCTTAAACTGGGCCGCAGATACGCAGTATTTT. This chain links TRBV7-3 with TRBJ2-3; D is unresolved. The CDR3 extends over 14 amino acids. The germline V gene has CDR1 SGHTA and CDR2 FQGTGA. V was cut by 1 base and J by 4 bases, with 9 bases left in between.